This T cell receptor beta chain was captured by sequencing in a study of cytomegalovirus exposure and HLA in healthy donors (dated by TCRdb to 2015 to 2018). The study in broad terms: A later analysis indicated that the 120 or so validation repertoires were generated on the platform also employed for the 700 or so repertoires of the first cohort. The study aimed to test whether cataloging public T cell receptors could reveal signatures of past pathogen exposure. In addition to the first cohort of around 670 subjects, a separate validation cohort of around 110 different subjects was used. High-throughput TCR immunosequencing, statistical association of individual TCRs with disease status, and machine learning were combined to predict cytomegalovirus infection status. Overall study outcomes, separate from this receptor: In a later analysis, TCRs clustered in the first cohort were found to also tend to co-occur in the 120 validation repertoires, with approximately 94% of cluster scores above 0. In the study, approximately 150 TCR beta chains were listed as associated with cytomegalovirus. Most TCR sequences were seen in very few donors, while some public TCRs were found in many individuals. A later analysis lacked HLA typing for the validation cohort, so it scored co-occurrence in that cohort across all 110 or so repertoires. The authors suggested that the approach could potentially be extended to other disease states and immunological phenotypes. In vitro tests confirmed that three of the cytomegalovirus-associated TCR beta chains recognize cytomegalovirus antigens. The classifier was reported to diagnose cytomegalovirus status with high specificity and sensitivity in both the original cohort and the validation cohort.

This clone appeared a few times. Its antigen specificity is not known. Per-base qualities were not stored, and no clone one base away is much larger. Receptor amplification or capture employed the immunoSEQ multiplex PCR assay. In the authors' own workflow: A statistical classification framework was built to diagnose cytomegalovirus status from the catalog of TCR beta chain sequences. Not all clones reach the TCRdb copy of this immuneACCESS table, which keeps in-frame sequences only. Checked studies attribute under half of the gap to unresolved V genes and leave the rest unexplained. The DNA gave D and trimming, while V, J and clone size come from that table. This sample gives about 250,000 clones in total; about 88% of them show up just once. Around 11% of the sample is in the top ten clones. The donors belonged to the validation cohort of about 120 subjects, which was separate from the approximately 700-subject first cohort.

Sequencing was carried out using PBMCs. The clonotype was recovered from a man aged 18 to 29 in good health and CMV-seropositive.

The DNA sequence is given as TGTGCCAGCAGGGCTTCAGGGAGACTAGCTTTCTTT. It translates as CASRASGRLAFF. In this chain, TRBV2 is recombined with TRBJ1-1, and the D gene may be TRBD1, 5 bases matching. The germline V gene provides CDR1 SNHLY and CDR2 FYNNEI. Trimming at the junction amounts to 6 bases on V and 10 bases on J, and the germline ends lie 15 bases apart. Inclusive of the bounding cysteine and phenylalanine, the CDR3 is 12 residues long. Left in the record is the CDR3 DNA by itself, 36 bases read in frame from the first base.